This is a list of T cell receptor beta chains from one sample in a study of shared clonotypes between healthy human individuals. The table came from immunoSEQ multiplex PCR; TCRdb's copy has only in-frame clones and leaves some out. This sample has 1,500,000 or so clones, with approximately 98.5% found just once. Source material: naive CD4+ T cells sorted from blood. Every receptor here comes from a man in his thirties or forties in good health. The CDR3 runs from the conserved cysteine through the conserved F or W. D genes are given only for firm matches. Not all rows give a size; the values are once, few, many and, for expanded clones, a class.

clone_size,v_call,j_call,d_call,cdr3_aa,cdr3_nt
.,TRBV19,TRBJ1-5,.,CASGSSGGQLNQPQHF,TGTGCCAGTGGATCCTCGGGGGGACAACTGAATCAGCCCCAGCATTTT
once,TRBV9,TRBJ2-7,.,CASSKTGISYEQYF,TGTGCCAGCAGCAAAACAGGGATATCCTACGAGCAGTACTTC
once,TRBV10-2,TRBJ2-3,TRBD2,CASSIVGSGSSSTDTQYF,TGCGCCAGCAGTATAGTTGGTAGCGGGAGTTCGAGCACAGATACGCAGTATTTT
.,TRBV5-5,TRBJ1-1,.,CASSGLGTEAFF,TGTGCCAGCAGCGGTCTGGGCACTGAAGCTTTCTTT
.,TRBV19,TRBJ2-1,.,CASRYFEGDEQFF,TGTGCCAGCAGGTACTTTGAGGGGGATGAGCAGTTCTTC
.,TRBV18,TRBJ2-3,.,CASSQIAGRGDTQYF,TGTGCCAGCTCACAGATAGCGGGCAGGGGAGATACGCAGTATTTT
.,TRBV9,TRBJ2-7,.,CASSPYSGHSYEQYF,TGTGCCAGCAGCCCTTATAGCGGACACTCCTACGAGCAGTACTTC
.,TRBV10-3,TRBJ2-1,.,CAASQKTGLLGNEQFF,TGTGCCGCAAGCCAAAAGACGGGCCTCTTAGGGAATGAGCAGTTCTTC
.,TRBV6-5,TRBJ2-7,.,CASSYWQGPSYEQYF,TGTGCCAGCAGTTACTGGCAGGGACCTTCCTACGAGCAGTACTTC
.,TRBV29-1,TRBJ1-5,.,CSVEGGPNQPQHF,TGCAGCGTTGAAGGGGGACCGAATCAGCCCCAGCATTTT
.,TRBV7-2,TRBJ2-7,.,CASSLALATYEQYF,TGTGCCAGCAGCTTGGCACTAGCTACCTACGAGCAGTACTTC
.,TRBV23-1,TRBJ2-1,TRBD2,CASSQAGLAGGPFF,TGCGCCAGCAGTCAAGCGGGACTAGCGGGAGGGCCGTTCTTC
.,TRBV19,TRBJ2-7,TRBD2,CASSARTSGVSSYEQYF,TGTGCCAGTTCGGCGAGGACTAGCGGGGTAAGCTCCTACGAGCAGTACTTC
.,TRBV5-1,TRBJ2-5,TRBD2,CASSWEGRGGETQYF,TGCGCCAGCAGCTGGGAGGGCCGGGGCGGGGAGACCCAGTACTTC
.,TRBV6-5,TRBJ2-7,.,CASSYGGTPNYEQYF,TGTGCCAGCAGTTACGGCGGGACTCCTAACTACGAGCAGTACTTC
.,TRBV2,TRBJ2-6,TRBD1,CASRTQAGQGPGANVLTF,TGTGCCAGCAGGACCCAGGCGGGACAGGGGCCTGGGGCCAACGTCCTGACTTTC
.,TRBV7-8,TRBJ1-2,TRBD1,CASSLGTGAIYGYTF,TGTGCCAGCAGCTTAGGGACAGGGGCCATCTATGGCTACACCTTC
once,TRBV2,TRBJ2-2,.,CASRADGPTGELFF,TGTGCCAGCAGGGCAGATGGTCCCACCGGGGAGCTGTTTTTT
.,TRBV9,TRBJ2-7,TRBD2,CASSVGSGSSYEQYF,TGTGCCAGCAGCGTAGGAAGCGGGAGCTCTTACGAGCAGTACTTC
.,TRBV7-6,TRBJ2-5,.,CASSLQNGHSGQYF,TGTGCCAGCAGCTTACAAAACGGCCACTCAGGCCAGTACTTC
.,TRBV11-2,TRBJ2-1,.,CASSLAGARYNEQFF,TGTGCCAGCAGCTTAGCGGGAGCTCGCTACAATGAGCAGTTCTTC
.,TRBV5-1,TRBJ1-4,.,CASQRATNEKLFF,TGCGCCAGCCAACGTGCAACTAATGAAAAACTGTTTTTT
.,TRBV5-1,TRBJ2-7,TRBD1,CASSLFGQGTYEQYF,TGCGCCAGCAGCCTCTTTGGACAGGGGACCTACGAGCAGTACTTC
.,TRBV9,TRBJ1-1,TRBD1,CASSVVGQGLTAEAFF,TGTGCCAGCAGCGTAGTGGGACAGGGACTCACGGCTGAAGCTTTCTTT
once,TRBV5-6,TRBJ2-7,TRBD2,CASRGAGLASEQYF,TGTGCCAGCAGGGGTGCGGGACTAGCTTCCGAGCAGTACTTC
.,TRBV5-1,TRBJ2-3,.,CASSQGTNTDTQYF,TGCGCCAGCAGCCAAGGGACCAACACAGATACGCAGTATTTT
.,TRBV9,TRBJ2-7,.,CASSQRAGAPYEQYF,TGTGCCAGCAGCCAGCGGGCGGGGGCACCCTACGAGCAGTACTTC
.,TRBV4-1,TRBJ1-1,TRBD1,CASSQVTLEGRGISTEAFF,TGCGCCAGCAGCCAAGTGACCCTCGAGGGCAGGGGGATTAGCACTGAAGCTTTCTTT
.,TRBV5-1,TRBJ2-6,.,CASGRISGANVLTF,TGCGCCAGCGGAAGGATCTCTGGGGCCAACGTCCTGACTTTC
.,TRBV9,TRBJ2-7,TRBD2,CASSAAAGLAGVREQYF,TGTGCCAGCAGCGCTGCCGCGGGACTAGCGGGAGTGCGGGAGCAGTACTTC
.,TRBV28,TRBJ1-5,.,CASSLVDISQPQHF,TGTGCCAGCAGTTTGGTGGACATTTCTCAGCCCCAGCATTTT
once,TRBV29-1,TRBJ2-1,.,CSVERLWGNEQFF,TGCAGCGTTGAACGCCTATGGGGGAATGAGCAGTTCTTC
.,TRBV15,TRBJ2-1,.,CATSREMRDRNEQFF,TGTGCCACCAGCAGAGAGATGCGGGATCGTAATGAGCAGTTCTTC
.,TRBV11-3,TRBJ2-7,.,CASSLAQGGAYEQYF,TGTGCCAGCAGCTTAGCTCAGGGTGGAGCGTACGAGCAGTACTTC
.,TRBV5-4,TRBJ2-2,.,CASSLGGTRPVGELFF,TGTGCCAGCAGCCTAGGGGGGACACGACCCGTCGGGGAGCTGTTTTTT
.,TRBV28,TRBJ2-3,.,CASSEGLHSTDTQYF,TGTGCCAGCAGTGAGGGACTCCATAGCACAGATACGCAGTATTTT
.,TRBV7-8,TRBJ2-7,.,CASSLPSGSYEQYF,TGTGCCAGCAGCTTACCTTCAGGGAGCTACGAGCAGTACTTC
.,TRBV14,TRBJ1-5,TRBD1,CASSQGDRDRGLSNQPQHF,TGTGCCAGCAGCCAAGGGGACCGGGACAGGGGGCTTAGCAATCAGCCCCAGCATTTT
.,TRBV7-2,TRBJ2-3,.,CASVWGRSDTQYF,TGTGCCAGCGTATGGGGGCGGTCAGATACGCAGTATTTT
.,TRBV4-1,TRBJ2-1,.,CASSQGLLVGFNEQFF,TGCGCCAGCAGCCAAGGACTTTTGGTAGGGTTCAATGAGCAGTTCTTC
.,TRBV7-2,TRBJ1-2,.,CASSLDRTYGYTF,TGTGCCAGCAGCTTGGACCGAACCTATGGCTACACCTTC
.,TRBV5-5,TRBJ1-2,.,CASSSQGRGRDYGYTF,TGTGCCAGCAGCTCTCAAGGGAGGGGAAGGGACTATGGCTACACCTTC
.,TRBV7-9,TRBJ2-1,.,CASSPWARGMYNEQFF,TGTGCCAGCAGCCCCTGGGCGCGGGGAATGTACAATGAGCAGTTCTTC
.,TRBV18,TRBJ2-7,.,CASSPPGSRYEQYF,TGTGCCAGCTCACCACCCGGGAGCCGCTACGAGCAGTACTTC
.,TRBV11-2,TRBJ1-5,.,CASSLEAGRNQPQHF,TGTGCCAGCAGCTTAGAAGCTGGCAGAAATCAGCCCCAGCATTTT
.,TRBV27,TRBJ2-7,TRBD1,CASSPRTGGGSYEQYF,TGTGCCAGCAGTCCGAGGACAGGGGGGGGCTCCTACGAGCAGTACTTC
.,TRBV5-1,TRBJ2-7,.,CASSLPGVRDEQYF,TGCGCCAGCAGCTTGCCCGGGGTTCGTGACGAGCAGTACTTC
.,TRBV5-1,TRBJ2-1,TRBD2,CASSLGQGEGYNEQFF,TGCGCCAGCAGCTTGGGGCAAGGGGAGGGGTACAATGAGCAGTTCTTC
once,TRBV27,TRBJ2-7,.,CASSSFGGASYEQYF,TGTGCCAGCAGTTCATTTGGGGGAGCATCCTACGAGCAGTACTTC
once,TRBV18,TRBJ2-4,.,CASSPAGLAKNIQYF,TGTGCCAGCTCACCCGCGGGCCTAGCCAAAAACATTCAGTACTTC
.,TRBV6-1,TRBJ1-2,.,CASSDYSYGYTF,TGTGCCAGCAGTGACTACTCCTATGGCTACACCTTC
.,TRBV5-4,TRBJ2-2,.,CASSLAGTTTGELFF,TGTGCCAGCAGCTTGGCTGGGACAACCACCGGGGAGCTGTTTTTT
.,TRBV2,TRBJ2-3,TRBD2,CASSRTSGRARGGTDTQYF,TGTGCCAGCAGTCGGACTAGCGGGAGGGCCAGGGGGGGGACAGATACGCAGTATTTT
.,TRBV29-1,TRBJ2-3,.,CSVDLAGADTQYF,TGCAGCGTTGATCTAGCAGGTGCAGATACGCAGTATTTT
.,TRBV7-9,TRBJ2-3,.,CASRRRDNSTDTQYF,TGTGCCAGCCGTCGAAGGGACAATAGCACAGATACGCAGTATTTT
.,TRBV28,TRBJ2-7,TRBD1,CASNTRAGGIYEQYF,TGTGCCAGCAACACCAGGGCAGGGGGCATTTACGAGCAGTACTTC
.,TRBV18,TRBJ1-3,.,CASSPLSGTYSGNTIYF,TGTGCCAGCTCACCGCTAAGTGGGACCTACTCTGGAAACACCATATATTTT
.,TRBV28,TRBJ1-1,TRBD1,CASSLWATGYTEAFF,TGTGCCAGCAGTTTATGGGCGACAGGGTACACTGAAGCTTTCTTT
.,TRBV6-5,TRBJ2-7,.,CASRRGQKVDEQYF,TGTGCCAGCAGGCGGGGACAGAAGGTGGACGAGCAGTACTTC